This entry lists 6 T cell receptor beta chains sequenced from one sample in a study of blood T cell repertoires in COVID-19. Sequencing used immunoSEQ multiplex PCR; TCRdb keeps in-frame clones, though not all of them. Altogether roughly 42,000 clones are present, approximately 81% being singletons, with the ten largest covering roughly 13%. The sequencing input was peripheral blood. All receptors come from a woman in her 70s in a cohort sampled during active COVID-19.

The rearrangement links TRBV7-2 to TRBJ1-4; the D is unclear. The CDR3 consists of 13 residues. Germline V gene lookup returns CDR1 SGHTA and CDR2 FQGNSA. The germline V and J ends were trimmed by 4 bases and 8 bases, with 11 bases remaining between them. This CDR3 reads CASSSSSGEKLFF. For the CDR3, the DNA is TGTGCCAGCAGCTCCTCATCGGGGGAAAAACTGTTTTTT.

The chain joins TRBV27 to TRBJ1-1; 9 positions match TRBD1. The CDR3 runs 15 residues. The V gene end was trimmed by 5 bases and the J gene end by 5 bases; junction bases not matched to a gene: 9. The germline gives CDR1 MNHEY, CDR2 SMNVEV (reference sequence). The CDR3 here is CASSTPGTGSTEAFF. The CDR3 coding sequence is TGTGCCAGCAGTACACCCGGGACAGGGAGTACTGAAGCTTTCTTT.

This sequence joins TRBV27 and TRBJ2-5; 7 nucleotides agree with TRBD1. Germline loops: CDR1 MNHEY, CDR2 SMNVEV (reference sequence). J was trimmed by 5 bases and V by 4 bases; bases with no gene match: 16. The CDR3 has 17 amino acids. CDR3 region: CASSSKSPGQLRETQYF. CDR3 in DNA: TGTGCCAGCAGTTCCAAGTCTCCGGGACAGCTCCGGGAGACCCAGTACTTC.

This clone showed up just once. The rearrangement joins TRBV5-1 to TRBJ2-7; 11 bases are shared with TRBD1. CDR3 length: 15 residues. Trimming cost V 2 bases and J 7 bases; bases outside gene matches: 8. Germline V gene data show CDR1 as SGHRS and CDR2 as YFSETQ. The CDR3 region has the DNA TGCGCCAGCAGCTTTTCCGGGACAGGGGGTCTTGAGCAGTACTTC. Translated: CASSFSGTGGLEQYF.

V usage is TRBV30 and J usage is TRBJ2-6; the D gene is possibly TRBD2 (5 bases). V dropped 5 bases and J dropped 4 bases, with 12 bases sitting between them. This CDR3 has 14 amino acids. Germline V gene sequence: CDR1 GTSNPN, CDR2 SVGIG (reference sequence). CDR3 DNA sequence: TGTGCCTGGGACCCCTCGGGGGGGGCCAACGTCCTGACTTTC. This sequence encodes CAWDPSGGANVLTF.

CDR3 in amino acids: CAYSGPLSGNTIYF. The CDR3 DNA reads TGTGCCTATTCAGGGCCCCTCTCTGGAAACACCATATATTTT. The rearrangement joins TRBV30 to TRBJ1-3, with a weak D call TRBD1 (5 bases). Trimming pared 7 bases from V and 0 bases from J, leaving 13 bases between. The germline gives CDR1 GTSNPN, CDR2 SVGIG (reference sequence). The CDR3 extends over 14 amino acids.